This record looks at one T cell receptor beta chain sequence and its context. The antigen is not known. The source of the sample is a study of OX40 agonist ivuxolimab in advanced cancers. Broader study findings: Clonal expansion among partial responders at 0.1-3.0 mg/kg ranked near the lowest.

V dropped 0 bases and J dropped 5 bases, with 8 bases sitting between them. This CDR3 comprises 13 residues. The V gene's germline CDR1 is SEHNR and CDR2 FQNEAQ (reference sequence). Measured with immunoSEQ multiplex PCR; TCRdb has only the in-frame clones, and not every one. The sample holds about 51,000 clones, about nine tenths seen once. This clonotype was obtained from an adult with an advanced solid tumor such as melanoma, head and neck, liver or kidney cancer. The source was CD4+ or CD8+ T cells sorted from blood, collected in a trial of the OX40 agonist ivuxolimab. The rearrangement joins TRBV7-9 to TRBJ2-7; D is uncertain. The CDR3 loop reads CASSLAYSDEQYF. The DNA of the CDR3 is TGTGCCAGCAGCTTAGCGTACTCTGACGAGCAGTACTTC.